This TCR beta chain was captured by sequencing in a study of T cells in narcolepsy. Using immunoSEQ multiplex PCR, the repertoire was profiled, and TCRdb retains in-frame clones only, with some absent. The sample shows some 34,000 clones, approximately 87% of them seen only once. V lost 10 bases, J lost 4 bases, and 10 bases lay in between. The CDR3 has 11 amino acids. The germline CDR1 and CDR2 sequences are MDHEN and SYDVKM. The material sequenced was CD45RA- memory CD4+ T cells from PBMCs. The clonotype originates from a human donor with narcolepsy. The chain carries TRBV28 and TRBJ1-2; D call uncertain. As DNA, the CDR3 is TGTGCCACCTACCGGACCTATGGCTACACCTTC. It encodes CATYRTYGYTF.